This TCR beta chain came from a study of blood T cell repertoires in COVID-19. Trimming removed 4 bases from V and 6 bases from J; junction bases left unmatched: 10. The CDR3 runs to 15 residues. Looked up from germline, CDR1 is SGHNT and CDR2 is YENEEA. Per the authors' pipeline: Amplification of reference gene primers was used by the study to estimate nucleated cell counts. Libraries were prepared by immunoSEQ multiplex PCR; TCRdb keeps only in-frame clonotypes and omits some of them. V, J and clone size are taken as reported in that table, and D and trimming were inferred from the DNA itself. The table shows 250,000 or so clones, with 80% to 90% occurring only once.

The V and J genes are TRBV11-3 and TRBJ2-3; 7 nucleotides line up with TRBD2. The TCR was taken from a woman in her forties or fifties who had recovered from COVID-19. The sequenced sample consisted of PBMCs or T cells enriched from blood (not recorded which). The CDR3 protein is CASSSGGGDGDTQYF. The CDR3 DNA sequence: TGTGCCAGCAGCTCGGGCGGGGGAGATGGGGATACGCAGTATTTT.